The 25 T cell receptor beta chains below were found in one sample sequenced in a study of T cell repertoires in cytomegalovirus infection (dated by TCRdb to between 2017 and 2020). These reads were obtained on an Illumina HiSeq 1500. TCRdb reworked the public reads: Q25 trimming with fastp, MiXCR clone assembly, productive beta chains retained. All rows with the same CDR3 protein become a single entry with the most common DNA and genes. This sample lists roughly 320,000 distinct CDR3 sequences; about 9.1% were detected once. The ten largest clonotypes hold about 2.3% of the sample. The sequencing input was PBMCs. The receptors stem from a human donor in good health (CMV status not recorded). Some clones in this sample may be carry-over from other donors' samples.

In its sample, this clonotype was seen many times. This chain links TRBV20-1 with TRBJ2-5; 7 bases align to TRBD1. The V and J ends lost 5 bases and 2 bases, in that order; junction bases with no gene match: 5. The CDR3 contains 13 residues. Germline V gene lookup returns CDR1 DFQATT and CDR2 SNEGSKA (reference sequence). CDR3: CSASPGQQETQYF. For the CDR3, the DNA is TGCAGTGCTTCGCCGGGACAGCAAGAGACCCAGTACTTC.

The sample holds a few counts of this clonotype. In nucleotides, the CDR3 is TGTGCCACCTCCCAGGGATCCGGGGAGCTGTTTTTT. Protein: CATSQGSGELFF. The chain uses TRBV13 and TRBJ2-2; perhaps TRBD1 as D (5 bases). Germline V gene sequence: CDR1 PRHDT, CDR2 FYEKMQ (reference sequence). Trimming cost V 10 bases and J 6 bases, with 12 bases left between them. The CDR3 totals 12 residues.

CDR3 protein: CASSFEVRADRTDTQYF. The CDR3 bases are TGTGCCAGCAGTTTTGAGGTTCGGGCCGATCGCACAGATACGCAGTATTTT. The rearrangement joins TRBV12-3 or TRBV12-4 to TRBJ2-3; D not certain. Trimming removed 3 bases from V and 1 base from J, with 17 bases in between. The CDR3 has 17 residues.

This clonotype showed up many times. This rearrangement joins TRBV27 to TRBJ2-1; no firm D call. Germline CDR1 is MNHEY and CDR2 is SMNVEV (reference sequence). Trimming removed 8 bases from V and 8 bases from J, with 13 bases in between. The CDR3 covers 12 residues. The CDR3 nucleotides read TGTGCCAGCGAAGGTAGCAGCGATGAGCAGTTCTTC. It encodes CASEGSSDEQFF.

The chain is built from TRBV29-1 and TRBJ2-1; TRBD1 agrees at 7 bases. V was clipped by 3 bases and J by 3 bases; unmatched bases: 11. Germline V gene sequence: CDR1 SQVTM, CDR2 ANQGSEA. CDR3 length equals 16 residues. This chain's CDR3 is CSVDGLEQGFYNEQFF. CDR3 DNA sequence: TGCAGCGTTGACGGGTTAGAACAGGGGTTCTACAATGAGCAGTTCTTC.

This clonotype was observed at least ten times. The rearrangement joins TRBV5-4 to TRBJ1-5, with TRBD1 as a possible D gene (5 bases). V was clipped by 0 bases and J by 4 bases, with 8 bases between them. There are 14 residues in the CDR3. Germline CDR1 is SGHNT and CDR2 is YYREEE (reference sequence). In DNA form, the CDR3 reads TGTGCCAGCAGCTTGGGGGGGAAGAATCAGCCCCAGCATTTT. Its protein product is CASSLGGKNQPQHF.

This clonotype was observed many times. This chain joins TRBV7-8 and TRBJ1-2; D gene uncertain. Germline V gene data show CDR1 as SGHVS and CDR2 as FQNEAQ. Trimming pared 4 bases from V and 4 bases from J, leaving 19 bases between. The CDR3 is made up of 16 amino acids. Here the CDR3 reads CASSSRTSPTAYGYTF. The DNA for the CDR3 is TGTGCCAGCAGCTCCAGGACTTCTCCCACCGCCTATGGCTACACCTTC.

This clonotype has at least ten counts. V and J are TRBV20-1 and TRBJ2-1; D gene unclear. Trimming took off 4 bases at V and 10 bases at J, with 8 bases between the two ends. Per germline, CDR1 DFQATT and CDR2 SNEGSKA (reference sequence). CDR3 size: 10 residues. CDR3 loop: CSATPDEQFF. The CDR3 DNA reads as TGCAGTGCTACCCCGGACGAGCAGTTCTTC.

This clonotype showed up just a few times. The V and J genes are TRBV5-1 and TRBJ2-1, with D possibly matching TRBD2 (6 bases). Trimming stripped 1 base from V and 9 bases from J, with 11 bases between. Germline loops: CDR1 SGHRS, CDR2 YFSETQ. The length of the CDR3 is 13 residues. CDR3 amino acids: CASSLPSAFEQFF. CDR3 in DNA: TGCGCCAGCAGCTTGCCTAGCGCGTTTGAGCAGTTCTTC. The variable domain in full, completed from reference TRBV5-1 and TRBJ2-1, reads KAGVTQTPRYLIKTRGQQVTLSCSPISGHRSVSWYQQTPGQGLQFLFEYFSETQRNKGNFPGRFSGRQFSNSRSEMNVSTLELGDSALYLCASSLPSAFEQFFGPGTRLTVL.

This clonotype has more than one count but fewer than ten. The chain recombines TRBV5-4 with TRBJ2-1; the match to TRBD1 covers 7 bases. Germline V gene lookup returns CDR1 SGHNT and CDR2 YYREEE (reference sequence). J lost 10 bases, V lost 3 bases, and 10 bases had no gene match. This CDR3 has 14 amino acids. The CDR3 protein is CASSSEYQGDEQFF. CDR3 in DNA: TGTGCCAGCAGCTCAGAATACCAGGGGGACGAGCAGTTCTTC.

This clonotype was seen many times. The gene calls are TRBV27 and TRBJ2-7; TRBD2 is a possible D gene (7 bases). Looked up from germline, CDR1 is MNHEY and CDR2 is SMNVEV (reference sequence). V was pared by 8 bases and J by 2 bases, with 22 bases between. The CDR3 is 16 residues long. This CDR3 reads CASSPHATGGPYEQYV. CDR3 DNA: TGTGCCAGCTCACCCCATGCAACGGGGGGCCCCTACGAGCAGTACGTC.

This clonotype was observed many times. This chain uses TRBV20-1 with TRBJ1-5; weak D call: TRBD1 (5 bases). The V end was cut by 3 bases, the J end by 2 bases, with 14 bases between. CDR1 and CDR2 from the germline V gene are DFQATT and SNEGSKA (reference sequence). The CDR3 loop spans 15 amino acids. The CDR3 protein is CSASGGFLGNQPQHF. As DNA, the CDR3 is TGCAGTGCTAGTGGGGGTTTTCTCGGCAATCAGCCCCAGCATTTT.

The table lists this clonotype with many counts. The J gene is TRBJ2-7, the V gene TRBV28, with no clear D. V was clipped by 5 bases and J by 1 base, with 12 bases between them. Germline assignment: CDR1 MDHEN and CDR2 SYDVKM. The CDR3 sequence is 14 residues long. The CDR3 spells CASSPRPGSYEQYV. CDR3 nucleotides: TGTGCCAGCAGTCCAAGACCGGGTTCCTACGAGCAGTACGTC.

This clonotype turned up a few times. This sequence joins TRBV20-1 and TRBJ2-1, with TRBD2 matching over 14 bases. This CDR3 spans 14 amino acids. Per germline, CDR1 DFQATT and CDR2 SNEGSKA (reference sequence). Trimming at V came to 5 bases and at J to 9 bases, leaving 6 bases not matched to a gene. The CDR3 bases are TGCAGTGCTCAAGCGACTAGCGGGGGGGCTGAGCAGTTCTTC. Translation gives CSAQATSGGAEQFF.

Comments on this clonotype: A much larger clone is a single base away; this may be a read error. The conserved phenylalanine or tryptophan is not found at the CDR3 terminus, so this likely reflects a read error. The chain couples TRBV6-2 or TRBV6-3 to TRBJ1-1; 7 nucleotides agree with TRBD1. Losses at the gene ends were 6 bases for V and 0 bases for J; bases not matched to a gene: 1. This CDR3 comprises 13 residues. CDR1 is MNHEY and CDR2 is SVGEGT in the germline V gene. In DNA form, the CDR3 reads TGTGCCAGCAGGGACAGGTTGAACACTGAAGCTTTCTCT. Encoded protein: CASRDRLNTEAFS.

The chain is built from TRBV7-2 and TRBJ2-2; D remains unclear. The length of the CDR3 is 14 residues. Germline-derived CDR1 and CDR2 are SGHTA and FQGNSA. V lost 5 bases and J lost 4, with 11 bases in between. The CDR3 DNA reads TGTGCCAGCAGCATATCGGGTTTCACCGGGGAGCTGTTTTTT. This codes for CASSISGFTGELFF.

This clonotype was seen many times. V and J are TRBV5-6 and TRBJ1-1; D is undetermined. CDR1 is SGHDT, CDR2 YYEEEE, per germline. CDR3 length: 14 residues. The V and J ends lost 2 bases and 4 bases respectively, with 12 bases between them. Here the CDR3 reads CASSFRIRTTEAFF. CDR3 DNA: TGTGCCAGCAGCTTCCGGATCAGGACCACTGAAGCTTTCTTT.

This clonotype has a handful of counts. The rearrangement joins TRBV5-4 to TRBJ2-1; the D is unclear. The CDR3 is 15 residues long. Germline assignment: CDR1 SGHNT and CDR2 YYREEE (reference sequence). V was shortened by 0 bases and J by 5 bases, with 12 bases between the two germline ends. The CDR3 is CASSLGQIGNNEQFF. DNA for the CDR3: TGTGCCAGCAGCTTGGGGCAGATAGGAAACAATGAGCAGTTCTTC.

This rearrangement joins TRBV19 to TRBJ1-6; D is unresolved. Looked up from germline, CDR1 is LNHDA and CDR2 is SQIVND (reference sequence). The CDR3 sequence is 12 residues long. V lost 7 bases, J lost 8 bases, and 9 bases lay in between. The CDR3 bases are TGTGCCAGTAATGACGCTGATTCACCCCTCCACTTT. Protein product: CASNDADSPLHF.

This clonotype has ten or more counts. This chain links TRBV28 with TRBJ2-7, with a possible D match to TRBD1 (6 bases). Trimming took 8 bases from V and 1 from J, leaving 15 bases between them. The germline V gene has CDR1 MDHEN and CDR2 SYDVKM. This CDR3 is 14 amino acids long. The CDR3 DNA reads TGTGCCAGCCGGACCTCGGGACAATCCTACGAGCAGTACGTC. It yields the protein CASRTSGQSYEQYV.

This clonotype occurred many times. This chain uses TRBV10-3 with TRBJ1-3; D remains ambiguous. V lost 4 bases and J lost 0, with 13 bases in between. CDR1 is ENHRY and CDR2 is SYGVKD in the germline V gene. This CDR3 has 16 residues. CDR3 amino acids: CAISAFDRNSGNTIYF. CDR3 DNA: TGTGCCATCAGTGCCTTTGACCGAAACTCTGGAAACACCATATATTTT.

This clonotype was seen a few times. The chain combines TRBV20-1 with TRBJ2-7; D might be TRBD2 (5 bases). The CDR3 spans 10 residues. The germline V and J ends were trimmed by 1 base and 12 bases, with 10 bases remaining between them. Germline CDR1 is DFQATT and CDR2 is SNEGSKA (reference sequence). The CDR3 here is CSARAGGPYV. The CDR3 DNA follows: TGCAGTGCTAGAGCAGGAGGTCCGTACGTC.

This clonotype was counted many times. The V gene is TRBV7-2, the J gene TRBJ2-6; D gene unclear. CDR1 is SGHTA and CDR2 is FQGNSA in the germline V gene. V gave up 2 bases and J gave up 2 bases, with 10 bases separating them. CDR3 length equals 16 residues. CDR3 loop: CASSLFRVTGANVLTF. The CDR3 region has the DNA TGTGCCAGCAGCTTATTCCGGGTAACTGGGGCCAACGTCCTGACTTTC. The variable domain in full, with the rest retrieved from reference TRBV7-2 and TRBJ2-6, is GAGVSQSPSNKVTEKGKDVELRCDPISGHTALYWYRQSLGQGLEFLIYFQGNSAPDKSGLPSDRFSAERTGGSVSTLTIQRTQQEDSAVYLCASSLFRVTGANVLTFGAGSRLTVL.

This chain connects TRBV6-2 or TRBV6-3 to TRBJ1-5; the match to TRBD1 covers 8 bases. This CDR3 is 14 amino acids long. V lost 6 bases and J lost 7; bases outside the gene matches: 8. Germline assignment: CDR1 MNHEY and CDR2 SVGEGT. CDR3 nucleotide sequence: TGTGCCAGCAGCTTCCCAGGGGGCGAGCAGCCCCAGCATTTT. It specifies CASSFPGGEQPQHF.

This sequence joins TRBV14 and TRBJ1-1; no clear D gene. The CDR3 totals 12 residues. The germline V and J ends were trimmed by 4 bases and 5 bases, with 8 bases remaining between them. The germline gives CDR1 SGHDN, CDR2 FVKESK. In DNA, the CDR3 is TGTGCCAGCAGCCCCAAGAGGACTGAAGCTTTCTTT. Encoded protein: CASSPKRTEAFF.